Detailed here is one TCR beta chain. Libraries were prepared by immunoSEQ multiplex PCR; TCRdb keeps only in-frame clonotypes and omits some of them. Of roughly 100,000 clones in the sample, 85% are singletons; the top ten hold around 4.1%. The data were taken from a study of blood T cell repertoires in COVID-19. V dropped 5 bases and J dropped 8 bases, with 9 bases sitting between them. This CDR3 is 11 amino acids long. Germline CDR1 and CDR2: LNHDA and SQIVND (reference sequence). The clonotype originates from a man over 45 with acute or convalescent COVID-19. The specimen sequenced was peripheral blood. The rearrangement uses TRBV19 and TRBJ1-1; D remains unclear. CDR3 nucleotides: TGTGCCAGTAGTCGACTTTCCGAAGCTTTCTTT. The encoded protein is CASSRLSEAFF.